This section outlines one TCR beta chain sequence together with its context. What this receptor recognizes is not known. Base qualities are not provided; no much larger clone lies one nucleotide away. These data come from a study of T cell repertoires in cytomegalovirus infection (dated by TCRdb to about 2019). With respect to the entire study: Peptide stimulations targeted recently identified HLA-C-restricted CMV epitopes, whose presentation resists viral immunomodulation, together with well-studied HLA-B-restricted epitopes. The HLA type of each donor mattered for the analysis, because public TCR beta signatures pointed to carriage of CMV infection along with the matching HLA type. General conclusions and limits of the study: In both this cohort and an independent roughly 350-donor cohort, the cumulative frequency of public TCR beta family members distinguished carriers of CMV infection plus the relevant HLA type. The ex vivo response was dominated by HLA-C-restricted CMV-specific TCR beta clonotypes, and the single most frequent clonotype in two of eight donors was supplied by these HLA-C-restricted clonotypes.

For sequencing, an Illumina HiSeq 1500 was employed. The raw public data were reprocessed by TCRdb itself: fastp quality trimming at Q25, MiXCR clonotype calling, in-frame beta chains only. Every distinct CDR3 protein forms one entry, paired with its most common genes and DNA. The sample table contains approximately 1,000,000 distinct CDR3 sequences; only one count was recorded for around a third of them. The ten most abundant clones make up around 15% of the sample. Taken from the germline V gene, the CDR1 and CDR2 loops are SGHVS and FNYEAQ. The CDR3, cysteine through phenylalanine, is 13 amino acids long. The only DNA kept is the CDR3, 39 bases in frame from the first base. Relative to germline, V is 7 bases shorter and J is 7 bases shorter, with 16 bases between their ends. The treatment or condition label of this sample denotes: in vitro stimulation with specific CMV peptide epitopes to enrich CMV-specific T cells.

The sequence links TRBV7-6 to TRBJ1-1; no D gene call is confident. The sample in question was cultured CD8+ T cells from PBMCs, obtained from culture after CMV antigen stimulation. This clonotype was sampled from a human donor in good health (CMV status not recorded). Some clones in this sample may be carry-over from other donors' samples. The DNA is as follows: TGTGCCAGCACCCGGGCGGGCCTCGTTGAAGCTTTCTTT. Its translation is CASTRAGLVEAFF.